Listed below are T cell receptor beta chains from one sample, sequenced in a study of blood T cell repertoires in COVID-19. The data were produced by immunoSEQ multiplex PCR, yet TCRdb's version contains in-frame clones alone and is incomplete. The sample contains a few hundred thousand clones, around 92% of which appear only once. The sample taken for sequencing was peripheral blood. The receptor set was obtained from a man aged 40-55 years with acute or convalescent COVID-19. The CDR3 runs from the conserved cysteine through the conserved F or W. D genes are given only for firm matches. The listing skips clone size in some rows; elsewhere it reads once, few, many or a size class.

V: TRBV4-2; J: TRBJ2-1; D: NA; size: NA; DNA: TGTGCCAGCAGCTTCGAAGCGGTAACCTACAATGAGCAGTTCTTC; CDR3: CASSFEAVTYNEQFF
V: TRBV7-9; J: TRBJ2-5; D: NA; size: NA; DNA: TGTGCCAGCAGGGCGGGGGAGACCCAGTACTTC; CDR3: CASRAGETQYF
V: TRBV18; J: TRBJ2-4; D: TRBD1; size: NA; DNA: TGTGCCAGCTCCACCGGACAGGGGGAGTACTTC; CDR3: CASSTGQGEYF
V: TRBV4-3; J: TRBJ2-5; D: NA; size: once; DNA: TGCGCCAGCAGCCAAGATCTTGAAGGGGGCGGGAAGACCCAGTACTTC; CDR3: CASSQDLEGGGKTQYF
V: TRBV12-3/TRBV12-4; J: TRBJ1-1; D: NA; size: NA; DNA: TGTGCCAGCTATCAACAACCGAACACTGAAGCTTTCTTT; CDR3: CASYQQPNTEAFF
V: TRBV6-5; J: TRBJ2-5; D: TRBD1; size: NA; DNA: TGTGCCAGGCTCCGGGACAGGGGCACGCAAGAGACCCAGTACTTC; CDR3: CARLRDRGTQETQYF
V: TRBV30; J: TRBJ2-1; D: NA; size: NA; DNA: TGTGCCTGGAGTGTATCTAACAATGAGCAGTTCTTC; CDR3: CAWSVSNNEQFF
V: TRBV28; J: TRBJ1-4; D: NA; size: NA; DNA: TGTGCCAGCAGTTTAGGGCAGGGCGGTTGGACTAATGAAAAACTGTTTTTT; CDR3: CASSLGQGGWTNEKLFF
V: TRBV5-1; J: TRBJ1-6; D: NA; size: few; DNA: TGCGCCAGCAGCTTTGACTTCGCCTATAATTCACCCCTCCACTTT; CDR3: CASSFDFAYNSPLHF
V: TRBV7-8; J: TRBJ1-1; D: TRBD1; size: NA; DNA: TGTGCCAGCAGCCCTCAGACAGGGCCGAACACTGAAGCTTTCTTT; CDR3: CASSPQTGPNTEAFF
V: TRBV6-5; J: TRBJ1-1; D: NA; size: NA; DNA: TGTGCCAGCGGAGAGGGGGGGACTGAAGCTTTCTTT; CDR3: CASGEGGTEAFF
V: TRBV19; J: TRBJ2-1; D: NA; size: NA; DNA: TGTGCCAGTAGTATAGATCTACGGGCCGGGGGGCCGTACAATGAGCAGTTCTTC; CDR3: CASSIDLRAGGPYNEQFF
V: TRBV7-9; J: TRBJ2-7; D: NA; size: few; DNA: TGTGCCAGCAGCTTAGCCCGTGACGAGCAGTACTTC; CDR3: CASSLARDEQYF
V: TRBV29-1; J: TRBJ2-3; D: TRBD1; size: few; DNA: TGCAGCGTTGCCAGGGGGCGAAGCACAGATACGCAGTATTTT; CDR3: CSVARGRSTDTQYF
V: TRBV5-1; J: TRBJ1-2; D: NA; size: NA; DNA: TGCGCCAGCAGCTCGTGGGGGGACTACGATGGCTACACCTTC; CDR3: CASSSWGDYDGYTF
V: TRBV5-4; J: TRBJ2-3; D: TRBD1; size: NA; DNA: TGTGCCAGCAGCTATGGGGACAGCGCAGATACGCAGTATTTT; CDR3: CASSYGDSADTQYF
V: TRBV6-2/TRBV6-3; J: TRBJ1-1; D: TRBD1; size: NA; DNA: TGTGCCAGCAGTCAAGTCAGGGGGAGGAACACTGAAGCTTTCTTT; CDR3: CASSQVRGRNTEAFF
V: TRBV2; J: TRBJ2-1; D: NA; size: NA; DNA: TGTGCCAGCAACACCGGACCGTGGCAGGGGAATGAGCAGTTCTTC; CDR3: CASNTGPWQGNEQFF
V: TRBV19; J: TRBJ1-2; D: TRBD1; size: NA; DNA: TGTGCCAGTAAAGTCGGACAGGCTAACTATGGCTACACCTTC; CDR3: CASKVGQANYGYTF
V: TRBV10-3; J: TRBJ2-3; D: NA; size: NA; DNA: TGTGCCATCAGTGACTGGGCAGGGTCCGCAGATACGCAGTATTTT; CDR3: CAISDWAGSADTQYF
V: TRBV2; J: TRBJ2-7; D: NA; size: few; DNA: TGTGCCCAGCAGGTTCGGTTGGCCTACGAGCAGTACTTC; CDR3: CAQQVRLAYEQYF
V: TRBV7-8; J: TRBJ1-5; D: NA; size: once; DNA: TGTGCCAGCAGCTTAGTTGGCCCCCAGGGCAATCAGCCCCAGCATTTT; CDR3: CASSLVGPQGNQPQHF
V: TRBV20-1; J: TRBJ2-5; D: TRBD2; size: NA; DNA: TGCAGTGCTAGTGTACTAGCGGGGTACCAAGAGACCCAGTACTTC; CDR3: CSASVLAGYQETQYF
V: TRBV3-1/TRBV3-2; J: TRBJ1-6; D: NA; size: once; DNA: TGTGCCAGCAGCCAAGATCCCCACAGCACTTCACCCCTCCACTTT; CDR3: CASSQDPHSTSPLHF
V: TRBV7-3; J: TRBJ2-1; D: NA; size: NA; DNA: TGTGCCAGCAGCCGACCGGAGACCCACAATGAGCAGTTCTTC; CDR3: CASSRPETHNEQFF
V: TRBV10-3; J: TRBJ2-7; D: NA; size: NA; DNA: TGTGCCATCAGGAACCGGGACACGAATTACGAGCAGTACTTC; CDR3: CAIRNRDTNYEQYF
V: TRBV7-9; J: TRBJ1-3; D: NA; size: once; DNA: TGTGCCAGCAGCCGCGAGTTCACCATATATTTT; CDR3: CASSREFTIYF
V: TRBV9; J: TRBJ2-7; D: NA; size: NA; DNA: TGTGCCAGCAGCGTAGAGGCGGGTGAGCAGTACTTC; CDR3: CASSVEAGEQYF
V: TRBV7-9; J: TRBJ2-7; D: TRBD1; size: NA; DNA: TGTGCCAGCAGCTTAGCCATTGGACAGGGGCAAGAAATGGACGAGCAGTACTTC; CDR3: CASSLAIGQGQEMDEQYF
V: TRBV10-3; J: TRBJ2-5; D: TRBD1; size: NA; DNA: TGTGCCATCAGTCCGGGACAGGGTGTAGAGACCCAGTACTTC; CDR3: CAISPGQGVETQYF
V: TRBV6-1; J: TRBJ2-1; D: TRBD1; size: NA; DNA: TGTGCCAGCAGTGAATCCAGGGGGCCCCACAATGAGCAGTTCTTC; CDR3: CASSESRGPHNEQFF
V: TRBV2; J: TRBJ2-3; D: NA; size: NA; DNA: TGTGCCAGCAGCTACAGGGTGTCAGATACGCAGTATTTT; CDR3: CASSYRVSDTQYF
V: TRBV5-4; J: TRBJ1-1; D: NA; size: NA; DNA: TGTGCCAGCAGCTTGGACTCGAACACTGAAGCTTTCTTT; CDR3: CASSLDSNTEAFF
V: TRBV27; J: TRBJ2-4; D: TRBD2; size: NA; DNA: TGTGCCAGCAGGCAGGGAGGGTCCAAAAACATTCAGTACTTC; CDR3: CASRQGGSKNIQYF
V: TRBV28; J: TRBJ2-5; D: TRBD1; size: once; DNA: TGTGCCAGCAGAGGCGCGGAAGGGACAGGACAAGAGACCCAGTACTTC; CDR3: CASRGAEGTGQETQYF
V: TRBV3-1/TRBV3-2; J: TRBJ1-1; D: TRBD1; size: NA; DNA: TGTGCCAGCAGCCAAAGAGGGGGCGAGGGTCTGGCTTTCTTT; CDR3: CASSQRGGEGLAFF
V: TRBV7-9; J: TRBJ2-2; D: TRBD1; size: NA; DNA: TGTGCCAGCAGCCCATCGGACAGGCCCGGGGAGCTGTTTTTT; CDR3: CASSPSDRPGELFF
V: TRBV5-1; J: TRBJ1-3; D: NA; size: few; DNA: TGCGCCAGCAGCTTGGGCCAGTCCGGAAACACCATATATTTT; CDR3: CASSLGQSGNTIYF
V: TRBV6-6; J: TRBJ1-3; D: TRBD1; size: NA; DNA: TGTGCCAGCAGTTACTGGGACAGAGGCTCTGGAAACACCATATATTTT; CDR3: CASSYWDRGSGNTIYF
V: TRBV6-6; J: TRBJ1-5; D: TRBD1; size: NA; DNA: TGTGCCAGCAGTTACGAGGACAGGGGATTTCAGCCCCAGCATTTT; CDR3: CASSYEDRGFQPQHF
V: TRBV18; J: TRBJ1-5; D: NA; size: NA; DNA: TGTGCCAGCTCAGGTGTCCGGGATCAGCCCCAGCATTTT; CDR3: CASSGVRDQPQHF
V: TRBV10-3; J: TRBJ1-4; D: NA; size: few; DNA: TGTGCCATCAGTGTGAGCCTTGAAGAAAAACTGTTTTTT; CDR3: CAISVSLEEKLFF
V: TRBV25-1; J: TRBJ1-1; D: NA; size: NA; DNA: TGTGCCAGCAGTGACGATTTAGGGGGAGCCACTGAAGCTTTCTTT; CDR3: CASSDDLGGATEAFF
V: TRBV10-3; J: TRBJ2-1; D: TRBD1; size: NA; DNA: TGTGCCATCAGTGACTACACAGGGGGCTCCTACAATGAGCAGTTCTTC; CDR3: CAISDYTGGSYNEQFF
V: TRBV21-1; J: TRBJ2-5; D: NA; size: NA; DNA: TGTGCCAGCAGCTCCCTGACTAGCGCCGAGACCCAGTACTTC; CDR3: CASSSLTSAETQYF
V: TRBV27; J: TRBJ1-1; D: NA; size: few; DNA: TGTGCCAGCAGTTTTGCGTTACGGACTGAAGCTTTCTTT; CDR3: CASSFALRTEAFF
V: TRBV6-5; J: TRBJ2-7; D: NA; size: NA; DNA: TGTGCCAGCAATTTTGGAGGGGGCGTTTACGAGCAGTACTTC; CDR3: CASNFGGGVYEQYF
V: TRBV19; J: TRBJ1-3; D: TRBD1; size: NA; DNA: TGTGCCAGTAACAAGGGACAGGGAGGCGGAAACACCATATATTTT; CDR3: CASNKGQGGGNTIYF
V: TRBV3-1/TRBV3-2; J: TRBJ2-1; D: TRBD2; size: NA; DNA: TGTGCCAGCAGCCAAGATGCTAGCGGGCCGTACAATGAGCAGTTCTTC; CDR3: CASSQDASGPYNEQFF
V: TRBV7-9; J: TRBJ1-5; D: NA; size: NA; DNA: TGTGCCAGCAGCCATAGCAATCAGCCCCAGCATTTT; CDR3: CASSHSNQPQHF
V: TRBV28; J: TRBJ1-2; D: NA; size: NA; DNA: TGTGCCAGCAAATTTACCCGAGGGTATGGCTACACCTTC; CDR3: CASKFTRGYGYTF
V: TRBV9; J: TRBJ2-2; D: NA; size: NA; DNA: TGTGCCAGCAGCAGAGGGCCTACGAACACCGGGGAGCTGTTTTTT; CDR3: CASSRGPTNTGELFF
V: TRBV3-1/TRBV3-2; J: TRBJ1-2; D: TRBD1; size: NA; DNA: TGTGCCAGCAGCCAAGGCCCGGGACAGGACTATGGCTACACCTTC; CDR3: CASSQGPGQDYGYTF